The rows below give T cell receptor beta chains drawn from one sample of a study of T cells in Graves' hyperthyroidism and ophthalmopathy. TCRdb reanalysed the multiplex PCR reads using MiXCR and keeps one entry per CDR3 protein. Among 300,000 to 500,000 distinct CDR3 sequences listed, about 14% were seen once. Material for sequencing was blood. The receptor source for this set is a man aged 45 to 65 with Graves' ophthalmopathy. Each CDR3 is given with its conserved first and last residue. A D gene is named only where the DNA matches it firmly. Rows give clone size only sometimes, using once, few, many, or a class for an expanded clone.

j_call d_call clone_size v_call cdr3_aa cdr3_nt
TRBJ2-7 . . TRBV10-2 CASSESVLFGRLREQYF TGCGCCAGCAGTGAGTCGGTCCTATTTGGGCGCTTGCGAGAGCAGTACTTC
TRBJ2-1 . few TRBV20-1 CSASFAGIEQFF TGCAGTGCGAGCTTTGCGGGAATTGAGCAGTTCTTC
TRBJ2-5 . many TRBV12-3/TRBV12-4 CASSFRTEQETQYF TGTGCCAGCAGTTTCCGGACTGAGCAAGAGACCCAGTACTTC
TRBJ2-1 TRBD2 . TRBV6-1 CASSEGWREWYNEQFF TGTGCCAGCAGTGAAGGGTGGCGGGAGTGGTACAATGAGCAGTTCTTC
TRBJ2-2 TRBD2 . TRBV28 CASIPFSGRFNTGELFF TGTGCCAGCATTCCTTTTAGCGGGAGGTTCAACACCGGGGAGCTGTTTTTT
TRBJ1-2 TRBD1 many TRBV20-1 CSAEGSPGQGTYGYTF TGCAGTGCTGAGGGCTCCCCGGGACAGGGGACGTATGGCTACACCTTC
TRBJ2-1 . many TRBV11-3 CASSPPLNNEQFF TGTGCCAGCAGCCCCCCTCTAAACAATGAGCAGTTCTTC
TRBJ2-1 TRBD2 few TRBV29-1 CSVELLAGTNEQFF TGCAGCGTTGAACTTCTAGCGGGAACTAATGAGCAGTTCTTC
TRBJ2-3 . . TRBV29-1 CSVAASNLDTQCF TGCAGCGTTGCGGCTAGCAATTTGGATACGCAGTGTTTT
TRBJ1-3 TRBD1 . TRBV6-6 CASSYPSDRGLVSSGNTIYF TGTGCCAGCAGTTACCCAAGCGACAGGGGCCTAGTGAGCTCTGGAAACACCATATATTTT
TRBJ1-1 . once TRBV27 CASSFLDRWNTEAFF TGTGCCAGCAGTTTCTTAGACAGATGGAACACTGAAGCTTTCTTT
TRBJ2-5 TRBD2 many TRBV7-8 CASSLRLAGGETQYF TGTGCCAGCAGCTTACGGCTAGCGGGAGGAGAGACCCAGTACTTC
TRBJ2-3 TRBD1 . TRBV10-3 CAIRNQGASSTDTQYF TGTGCCATCAGGAACCAGGGGGCTAGTTCCACAGATACGCAGTATTTT
TRBJ1-5 TRBD1 few TRBV12-3/TRBV12-4 CASSSTGLQPQHF TGTGCCAGCAGTTCGACAGGGCTGCAGCCCCAGCATTTT
TRBJ1-2 . . TRBV7-9 CASSSMRAKRNSRYTF TGTGCCAGCAGCTCCATGCGGGCCAAACGAAATTCTCGTTACACCTTC
TRBJ2-3 . . TRBV6-4 CASSVLETDTQYF TGTGCCAGCAGTGTACTAGAAACAGATACGCAGTATTTT
TRBJ2-1 . few TRBV6-1 CASSEGTGNEQFF TGTGCCAGCAGTGAAGGTACGGGGAACGAGCAGTTCTTC
TRBJ2-2 TRBD2 . TRBV19 CASSMTSGIGTGELFF TGTGCCAGTAGCATGACTAGCGGGATTGGCACCGGGGAGCTGTTTTTT
TRBJ1-2 . many TRBV2 CATSRGKGLSYGYTF TGTGCCACCTCCAGAGGGAAAGGGCTAAGCTATGGCTACACCTTC
TRBJ2-1 . few TRBV5-1 CASSFQGRNEQFF TGCGCCAGCAGCTTCCAGGGTCGCAATGAGCAGTTCTTC
TRBJ2-2 TRBD2 . TRBV3-1 CASSETSGSFTGELFF TGTGCCAGCTCAGAGACTAGCGGGAGTTTCACCGGGGAGCTGTTTTTT
TRBJ2-7 . many TRBV18 CASSPTGDEQYF TGTGCCAGCTCACCCACTGGGGACGAGCAGTACTTC
TRBJ2-5 . many TRBV5-1 CASSSRLDTQETQYF TGCGCCAGCAGCTCCCGTTTAGATACTCAAGAGACCCAGTACTTC
TRBJ1-1 . many TRBV20-1 CSASSSVEAFF TGCAGTGCTAGTTCGTCAGTTGAAGCTTTCTTT
TRBJ2-7 TRBD1 once TRBV27 CASSYRDRGLFSYEQYF TGTGCCAGCAGTTACCGGGACAGGGGCCTCTTCTCCTACGAGCAGTACTTC
TRBJ2-7 . many TRBV5-1 CASSLDPGMRNEQYF TGCGCCAGCAGCTTGGACCCGGGTATGAGGAACGAGCAGTACTTC
TRBJ1-1 . many TRBV29-1 CSTDMNTEAFF TGCAGCACAGATATGAACACTGAAGCTTTCTTT
TRBJ2-2 . many TRBV6-1 CASSGPHASTGELFF TGTGCCAGCAGTGGTCCGCACGCGAGCACCGGGGAGCTGTTTTTT
TRBJ2-1 TRBD2 many TRBV3-1 CASSQVPSGGYNEQFF TGTGCCAGCAGCCAAGTCCCTAGCGGGGGGTACAATGAGCAGTTCTTC
TRBJ2-2 . many TRBV27 CASSFGTRGSTGELFF TGTGCCAGCAGTTTCGGAACTAGGGGATCCACCGGGGAGCTGTTTTTT
TRBJ2-5 . . TRBV20-1 CSARPLANQETQYF TGCAGTGCTAGACCTCTAGCGAACCAAGAGACCCAGTACTTC
TRBJ2-2 . many TRBV3-1 CASRTVIGELFF TGTGCCAGCAGGACAGTGATCGGGGAGCTGTTTTTT
TRBJ1-1 . many TRBV18 CASSPAGIRPEAFF TGTGCCAGCTCACCGGCAGGGATTAGACCTGAAGCTTTCTTT
TRBJ2-5 . many TRBV6-1 CASRGPEETQYF TGTGCCAGCAGGGGACCAGAAGAGACCCAGTACTTC
TRBJ2-1 TRBD2 . TRBV20-1 CSVQPSGLGNEQFF TGCAGTGTGCAACCTAGCGGACTGGGGAATGAGCAGTTCTTC
TRBJ2-7 . . TRBV19 CASSMGRLAYEQYF TGTGCCAGTAGTATGGGGAGACTCGCCTACGAGCAGTACTTC
TRBJ2-3 TRBD1 few TRBV6-6 CASSYKTGGRTDTQYF TGTGCCAGCAGTTACAAAACAGGGGGACGCACAGATACGCAGTATTTT
TRBJ2-1 . many TRBV14 CASSHRGGGAAEQFF TGTGCCAGCAGCCACCGTGGGGGAGGAGCGGCTGAGCAGTTCTTC
TRBJ1-3 . many TRBV28 CASSFRPGNTIYF TGTGCCAGCAGTTTTCGCCCTGGAAACACCATATATTTT
TRBJ1-3 . few TRBV6-1 CASSEASGADTIYF TGTGCCAGCAGTGAAGCGTCGGGGGCAGACACCATATATTTT
TRBJ2-4 . many TRBV28 CASRSYVSGNFRGIQYF TGTGCCAGCAGATCTTACGTTAGTGGGAATTTTCGCGGCATTCAGTACTTC
TRBJ2-3 TRBD2 many TRBV12-3/TRBV12-4 CASSRTSGSSVTQYF TGTGCCAGCAGCCGAACTAGCGGGAGCAGTGTTACGCAGTATTTT
TRBJ2-5 . . TRBV15 CATSRDPREETQYF TGTGCCACCAGCAGAGATCCCAGGGAGGAGACCCAGTACTTC
TRBJ2-3 . few TRBV9 CASTRGVTTDTQYF TGTGCCAGCACCAGGGGAGTAACCACAGATACGCAGTATTTT
TRBJ2-1 . many TRBV2 CASNTGADNEQFF TGTGCCAGCAATACCGGGGCAGACAATGAGCAGTTCTTC
TRBJ1-1 . many TRBV30 CAWSVPGLYTEAFF TGTGCCTGGAGTGTACCAGGGCTATATACTGAAGCTTTCTTT
TRBJ2-3 TRBD1 many TRBV5-1 CASSSRDSRVSSTDTQYF TGCGCCAGCAGCTCAAGGGACAGTCGGGTTTCTAGCACAGATACGCAGTATTTT
TRBJ2-7 TRBD1 many TRBV13 CASSTLDRDYEQYF TGTGCCAGCAGTACGTTGGACAGGGACTACGAGCAGTACTTC
TRBJ2-1 TRBD1 many TRBV5-1 CASSLAQGANEQFF TGCGCCAGCAGCTTGGCCCAGGGGGCGAATGAGCAGTTCTTC